Following are 30 T cell receptor beta chains from one sample sequenced in a study of T cell repertoires in cytomegalovirus infection. Each CDR3 protein gets one entry after TCRdb re-called the reads with MiXCR. The sample lists 310,000 or so distinct CDR3 sequences, under 30% occurring once. What was sequenced was PBMCs. The receptors shown here come from a human donor in good health (CMV status not recorded). Some clones in this sample may be carry-over from other donors' samples.

The V and J genes are TRBV2 and TRBJ1-5; D is possibly TRBD1 (6 bases). In germline, CDR1 is SNHLY, CDR2 FYNNEI. The V and J ends lost 3 bases and 2 bases respectively, with 11 bases between them. The CDR3 spans 15 residues. DNA for the CDR3: TGTGCCAGCAGTGATCTTGGGGGCCGCAATCAGCCCCAGCATTTT. Translating it yields CASSDLGGRNQPQHF.

V is TRBV20-1 and J is TRBJ1-5; TRBD1 matches 7 bases. The length of the CDR3 is 14 residues. CDR1 is DFQATT and CDR2 is SNEGSKA in the germline V gene (reference sequence). Unmatched junction bases numbered 8, after V lost 6 bases and J lost 3 bases. The CDR3 here is CSAGEGGINQPQHF. The CDR3 coding sequence is TGCAGTGCGGGGGAAGGGGGCATCAATCAGCCCCAGCATTTT.

This clonotype was detected ten times or more. The chain links TRBV20-1 to TRBJ2-1; possibly TRBD2 for D (6 bases). CDR1 is DFQATT, CDR2 SNEGSKA, per germline (reference sequence). With 7 bases removed from V and 4 bases from J, the gap between germline ends came to 11 bases. CDR3 length equals 12 residues. The CDR3 reads CSVASEYNEQFF. The CDR3 DNA follows: TGCAGTGTGGCTAGCGAATACAATGAGCAGTTCTTC.

The rearrangement joins TRBV28 to TRBJ1-1; the D gene is possibly TRBD1 (6 bases). The germline V and J ends were trimmed by 3 bases and 5 bases, with 16 bases remaining between them. This CDR3 region has 15 residues. The germline V gene encodes CDR1 MDHEN and CDR2 SYDVKM. The CDR3 nucleotides read TGTGCCAGCAGTTTCGCCGGGAGAAGGGGGACTGAAGCTTTCTTT. Its translation is CASSFAGRRGTEAFF.

There are a few counts of this clonotype. The gene calls are TRBV12-3 or TRBV12-4 and TRBJ2-2; no reliable D call. V was clipped by 1 base and J by 2 bases, with 11 bases between them. This CDR3 contains 16 residues. In DNA, the CDR3 is TGTGCCAGCAGTTTAGTGGGCGGAATAAACACCGGGGAGCTGTTTTTT. Translation: CASSLVGGINTGELFF.

The chain uses TRBV29-1 and TRBJ1-1, with D perhaps matching TRBD1 (6 bases). Trimming cost V 1 base and J 5 bases, with 17 bases left between them. Germline V gene data show CDR1 as SQVTM and CDR2 as ANQGSEA. The CDR3 is made up of 15 amino acids. Here the CDR3 reads CSVEGGATGTTEAFF. The CDR3 DNA sequence: TGCAGCGTTGAAGGGGGGGCAACGGGGACAACTGAAGCTTTCTTT.

This clonotype was counted a few times. The CDR3 loop reads CASRRLVGGHEGQPQHF. For the CDR3, the DNA is TGTGCCAGTAGGAGGCTAGTCGGGGGGCATGAAGGTCAGCCCCAGCATTTT. V is TRBV19 and J is TRBJ1-5; D is possibly TRBD1 (6 bases). Germline assignment: CDR1 LNHDA and CDR2 SQIVND (reference sequence). CDR3 size: 17 residues. V was trimmed by 6 bases and J by 6 bases, leaving 24 bases between them.

In this sample, this clonotype turned up many times. V is TRBV7-9 and J is TRBJ2-1; weak D call: TRBD1 (6 bases). There are 16 residues in the CDR3. Germline assignment: CDR1 SEHNR and CDR2 FQNEAQ (reference sequence). V was trimmed by 4 bases and J by 1 base, leaving 14 bases between them. In DNA form, the CDR3 reads TGTGCCAGCAGCTCCACCGACAGGCTGTCCTACAATGAGCAGTTCTTC. Protein: CASSSTDRLSYNEQFF.

This clonotype was seen more than once but under ten times. V usage is TRBV25-1 and J usage is TRBJ2-1; 10 nucleotides align to TRBD2. Germline V CDR1 and CDR2: MGHDK, SYGVNS. J was trimmed by 4 bases and V by 1 base; bases with no gene match: 7. The CDR3 extends over 17 amino acids. CDR3 amino acids: CASSELDWTSGYNEQFF. CDR3 DNA: TGTGCCAGCAGTGAATTAGACTGGACTAGCGGTTACAATGAGCAGTTCTTC.

J is TRBJ1-2 and V is TRBV9; 7 bases map to TRBD1. The CDR3 sequence is 15 residues long. The germline V gene encodes CDR1 SGDLS and CDR2 YYNGEE. The V segment lost 1 base and the J segment 3 bases; nucleotides outside the gene matches: 6. The chain's CDR3 is CASSVSDRSDYGYTF. CDR3 nucleotide sequence: TGTGCCAGCAGCGTATCGGACAGGTCGGACTATGGCTACACCTTC.

V is TRBV7-6 and J is TRBJ1-1; 7 bases fit TRBD1. Trimming removed 3 bases from V and 3 bases from J; junction bases left unmatched: 7. The germline CDR1 and CDR2 sequences are SGHVS and FNYEAQ. This CDR3 has 15 amino acids. This chain's CDR3 is CASSFRAGGHTEAFF. The DNA for the CDR3 is TGTGCCAGCAGCTTTAGGGCAGGGGGGCACACTGAAGCTTTCTTT.

Worth noting for this clonotype: An end of the junction does not agree with germline; a read error may underlie this. CDR3 loop: CTSLRGVSDVNTEAFF. The CDR3 nucleotides are TGTACCAGTCTGAGGGGAGTCTCGGATGTGAACACTGAAGCTTTCTTT. V is TRBV19 and J is TRBJ1-1, with D possibly TRBD1 on 5 matching bases. The length of the CDR3 is 16 residues. The V gene's germline CDR1 is LNHDA and CDR2 SQIVND (reference sequence).

This clonotype was seen more than once but under ten times. This chain uses TRBV28 with TRBJ1-5; TRBD1 aligns across 7 bases. V shed 2 bases, J shed 1 base, and the junction held 11 bases outside the gene matches. Per the germline V gene, CDR1 is MDHEN and CDR2 is SYDVKM. The CDR3 consists of 18 residues. CDR3 protein: CASSLGAGGLRSNQPQHF. The CDR3 region has the DNA TGTGCCAGCAGTTTAGGGGCAGGGGGACTGAGGAGCAATCAGCCCCAGCATTTT.

This clonotype showed up many times. V and J are TRBV7-3 and TRBJ2-7, with D possibly TRBD1 on 5 matching bases. Per the germline V gene, CDR1 is SGHTA and CDR2 is FQGTGA. Deletions cut 4 bases from V and 6 bases from J, with 13 bases between. The CDR3 contains 13 residues. CDR3 loop: CASSSSQGSEQYF. CDR3 in DNA: TGTGCCAGCAGCTCCTCCCAGGGTTCCGAGCAGTACTTC.

The chain uses TRBV28 and TRBJ2-1, with TRBD1 as a possible D gene (6 bases). Germline assignment: CDR1 MDHEN and CDR2 SYDVKM. The V end lost 8 bases, the J end lost 5 bases, and 7 bases lay between the germline ends. The CDR3 has 11 residues. The CDR3 loop reads CASGTHNEQFF. The CDR3 nucleotides are TGTGCCAGCGGGACACACAATGAGCAGTTCTTC.

This clonotype showed up just a few times. The rearrangement joins TRBV20-1 to TRBJ2-7; 8 bases are shared with TRBD2. Germline CDR1 DFQATT, CDR2 SNEGSKA (reference sequence). V lost 0 bases to trimming and J lost 7 bases; unmatched junction nucleotides: 11. The length of the CDR3 is 15 residues. The CDR3 DNA sequence: TGCAGTGCTAGAGATCATGGGCGGGAGGTGGGGGAGCAGTACTTC. It codes for CSARDHGREVGEQYF.

The V gene is TRBV12-3 or TRBV12-4, the J gene TRBJ2-7; 9 bases fit TRBD1. V was clipped by 6 bases and J by 3 bases; unmatched bases: 6. The CDR3 runs to 14 residues. CDR3 sequence: CASRPTGGYYEQYF. Here the CDR3 DNA reads TGTGCCAGCAGGCCGACAGGGGGGTACTACGAGCAGTACTTC.

This clonotype has only a few counts. The V call is TRBV7-3, the J call TRBJ2-2; D not certain. Trimming shortened V by 2 bases and J by 3 bases, and 10 bases separated the two germline ends. This CDR3 is 15 amino acids long. Germline V gives CDR1 SGHTA, CDR2 FQGTGA. The CDR3 DNA is TGTGCCAGCAGCTTAGTAGGTTTGGACACCGGGGAGCTGTTTTTT. As protein: CASSLVGLDTGELFF.

This clonotype turned up a few times. This chain connects TRBV10-3 to TRBJ2-3, with 9 bases aligning to TRBD2. The V gene's germline CDR1 is ENHRY and CDR2 SYGVKD. The trim removed 0 bases at V and 4 bases at J, leaving 8 bases unmatched. CDR3 length: 17 amino acids. CDR3 in DNA: TGTGCCATCAGTGAGTCGAGAGGCGGGAGGGTTTCAGATACGCAGTATTTT. Encoded protein: CAISESRGGRVSDTQYF.

The V and J genes are TRBV29-1 and TRBJ2-3; 9 bases align to TRBD2. CDR3 size: 16 residues. Germline V CDR1 and CDR2: SQVTM, ANQGSEA. With V trimmed by 0 bases and J by 5 bases, 9 bases remained unmatched. This CDR3 is CSVEDRTAGGLDTQYF. In nucleotides, the CDR3 is TGCAGCGTTGAAGATCGTACGGCGGGAGGGTTAGATACGCAGTATTTT.

J is TRBJ1-3 and V is TRBV6-2 or TRBV6-3; no definite D call. In germline, CDR1 is MNHEY, CDR2 SVGEGT. V lost 0 bases, J lost 4 bases, and 10 bases lay in between. This CDR3 comprises 15 residues. The CDR3 here is CASSYSPAGGNTIYF. DNA for the CDR3: TGTGCCAGCAGTTACTCTCCGGCAGGCGGAAACACCATATATTTT.

The chain uses TRBV28 and TRBJ2-1; D gene uncertain. This CDR3 region has 12 residues. The germline V and J ends were trimmed by 2 bases and 10 bases, with 9 bases remaining between them. In germline, CDR1 is MDHEN, CDR2 SYDVKM. The CDR3 DNA reads as TGTGCCAGCAGTTTAGCCTTGCCGGAGCAGTTCTTC. Amino acid sequence: CASSLALPEQFF.

The table lists this clonotype with a few counts. The V call is TRBV6-2 or TRBV6-3, the J call TRBJ1-1, with D perhaps TRBD1 (5 bases). Germline V gene sequence: CDR1 MNHEY, CDR2 SVGEGT. V shed 6 bases and J shed 1 base, with 15 bases lying between them. This CDR3 is 15 amino acids long. This chain's CDR3 is CASSPPGRRNTEAFF. CDR3 in DNA: TGTGCCAGCAGCCCGCCGGGACGGAGGAACACTGAAGCTTTCTTT.

This clonotype has ten or more counts. This chain joins TRBV6-2 or TRBV6-3 and TRBJ2-1, with D perhaps given as TRBD1 or TRBD2 (6 bases each). Trimming shortened V by 7 bases and J by 7 bases, and 17 bases separated the two germline ends. CDR1 and CDR2 (germline): MNHEY, SVGEGT. The CDR3 runs to 14 residues. The CDR3 bases are TGTGCCAGCACCTCCAGGGGAGGTCTGAATGAGCAGTTCTTC. Encoded protein: CASTSRGGLNEQFF.

The CDR3 here is CASSQTGGPGTQYF. The CDR3 region has the DNA TGTGCCAGCAGTCAAACCGGGGGCCCGGGGACCCAGTACTTC. V usage is TRBV28 and J usage is TRBJ2-5; either TRBD1 or TRBD2 may fit D (6 bases each). The V end lost 5 bases, the J end lost 7 bases, and 17 bases lay between the germline ends. CDR1 is MDHEN and CDR2 is SYDVKM in the germline V gene. The CDR3 covers 14 residues. Full variable domain (missing parts from reference TRBV28 and TRBJ2-5): DVKVTQSSRYLVKRTGEKVFLECVQDMDHENMFWYRQDPGLGLRLIYFSYDVKMKEKGDIPEGYSVSREKKERFSLILESASTNQTSMYLCASSQTGGPGTQYFGPGTRLLVL.

This rearrangement joins TRBV2 to TRBJ2-7; D is possibly TRBD1 (6 bases). V lost 9 bases, J lost 1 base, and 16 bases lay in between. The CDR3 loop spans 14 amino acids. Germline V gives CDR1 SNHLY, CDR2 FYNNEI. This chain's CDR3 is CASKILGGSYEQYF. The CDR3 DNA follows: TGTGCCAGTAAAATCTTAGGGGGATCCTACGAGCAGTACTTC.

The chain couples TRBV5-1 to TRBJ1-1; weak D call: TRBD1 (6 bases). The germline V and J ends were trimmed by 4 bases and 1 base, with 11 bases remaining between them. The CDR3 is 14 residues long. Per germline, CDR1 SGHRS and CDR2 YFSETQ. The CDR3 sequence is CASSGRGQNTEAFF. The CDR3 coding sequence is TGCGCCAGCAGCGGCAGGGGTCAGAACACTGAAGCTTTCTTT.

The chain carries TRBV29-1 and TRBJ2-7; no clear D. CDR1 is SQVTM and CDR2 is ANQGSEA in the germline V gene. The CDR3 is made up of 11 amino acids. V was clipped by 2 bases and J by 9 bases, with 11 bases between them. This CDR3 is CSVELETRQYF. CDR3 sequence (DNA): TGCAGCGTTGAATTGGAGACCAGGCAGTACTTC.

This clonotype has a count of ten or more. The chain carries TRBV7-2 and TRBJ2-5, with D hard to call. The CDR3 covers 14 residues. Looked up from germline, CDR1 is SGHTA and CDR2 is FQGNSA. Trimming shortened V by 5 bases and J by 1 base, and 11 bases separated the two germline ends. CDR3 amino acids: CASSPGRIQETQYF. In DNA form, the CDR3 reads TGTGCCAGCAGCCCCGGGCGGATCCAAGAGACCCAGTACTTC. Complete variable domain (other parts from reference TRBV7-2 and TRBJ2-5): GAGVSQSPSNKVTEKGKDVELRCDPISGHTALYWYRQSLGQGLEFLIYFQGNSAPDKSGLPSDRFSAERTGGSVSTLTIQRTQQEDSAVYLCASSPGRIQETQYFGPGTRLLVL.

The sample holds a few counts of this clonotype. V gene TRBV7-7 combines with J gene TRBJ2-7; 10 bases align to TRBD1. The CDR3 has 19 residues. The V gene end was trimmed by 0 bases and the J gene end by 2 bases; junction bases not matched to a gene: 13. The V gene's germline CDR1 is SSHAT and CDR2 FNYEAQ (reference sequence). This CDR3 reads CASSLALTGQGPSPYEQYF. CDR3 bases: TGTGCCAGCAGCTTAGCTCTCACGGGACAGGGGCCTTCCCCCTACGAGCAGTACTTC.